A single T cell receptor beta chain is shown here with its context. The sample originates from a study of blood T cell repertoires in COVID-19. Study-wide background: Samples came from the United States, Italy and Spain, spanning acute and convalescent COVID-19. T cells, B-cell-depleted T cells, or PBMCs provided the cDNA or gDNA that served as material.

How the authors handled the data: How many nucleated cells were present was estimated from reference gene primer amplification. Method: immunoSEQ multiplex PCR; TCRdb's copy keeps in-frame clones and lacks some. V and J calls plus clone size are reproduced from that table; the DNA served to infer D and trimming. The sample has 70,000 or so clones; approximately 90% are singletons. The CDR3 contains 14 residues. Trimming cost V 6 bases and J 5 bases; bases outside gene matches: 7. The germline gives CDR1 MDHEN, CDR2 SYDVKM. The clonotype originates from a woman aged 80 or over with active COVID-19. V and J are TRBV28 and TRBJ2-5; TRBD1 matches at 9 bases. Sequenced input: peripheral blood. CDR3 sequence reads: CASRRDREWETQYF. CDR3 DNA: TGTGCCAGCAGAAGGGACAGGGAGTGGGAGACCCAGTACTTC.